The 9 T cell receptor beta chains listed next were all sequenced from one sample in a study of blood T cell repertoires in COVID-19. Profiling relied on immunoSEQ multiplex PCR, and the TCRdb table lists in-frame clones only, not all of them. The table shows around 250,000 clones, with more than 80% occurring only once. Material for sequencing was peripheral blood. The origin of the receptors is a woman in her twenties or thirties with active or convalescent COVID-19.

The CDR3 protein is CSVGVSGNTIYF. The DNA for the CDR3 is TGCAGCGTGGGAGTCTCTGGAAACACCATATATTTT. The chain is built from TRBV29-1 and TRBJ1-3; D is unresolved. The ends were cut back, 6 bases at V and 0 bases at J, with 6 bases in the middle. The CDR3 contains 12 residues. Per the germline V gene, CDR1 is SQVTM and CDR2 is ANQGSEA.

The chain uses TRBV7-2 and TRBJ1-2, with D tentatively TRBD1 (6 bases). The CDR3 extends over 14 amino acids. Germline CDR1 is SGHTA and CDR2 is FQGNSA. V gave up 5 bases and J gave up 8 bases, with 18 bases separating them. The CDR3 DNA reads TGTGCCAGCAGCCCGGGAGCGGGGGGCAGGGGCTACACCTTC. It is translated as CASSPGAGGRGYTF.

The gene calls are TRBV5-5 and TRBJ2-7; 7 nucleotides line up with TRBD1. This CDR3 comprises 16 residues. The germline gives CDR1 SGHKS, CDR2 YYEKEE (reference sequence). The V gene end was trimmed by 1 base and the J gene end by 5 bases; junction bases not matched to a gene: 12. This CDR3 reads CASSLMGLTGVHEQYF. In DNA form, the CDR3 reads TGTGCCAGCAGCTTGATGGGGCTCACAGGGGTTCACGAGCAGTACTTC.

The chain recombines TRBV28 with TRBJ1-2; TRBD1 is a possible D gene (6 bases). The CDR3 covers 15 residues. Trimming stripped 5 bases from V and 4 bases from J, with 17 bases between. Germline CDR1 MDHEN, CDR2 SYDVKM. The chain's CDR3 is CASSTRMHRAYGYTF. The DNA for the CDR3 is TGTGCCAGCAGTACCCGTATGCACAGGGCCTATGGCTACACCTTC.

The chain uses TRBV10-3 and TRBJ2-7; 9 nucleotides align to TRBD1. Germline assignment: CDR1 ENHRY and CDR2 SYGVKD. Trimming took 7 bases from V and 4 from J; bases not matched to a gene: 26. The CDR3 has 20 residues. CDR3 residues: CAITARSPGGSGTGYYEQYF. The CDR3 DNA is TGTGCCATCACTGCCCGGTCTCCGGGGGGATCAGGGACAGGGTATTACGAGCAGTACTTC.

This clone was seen more than once but under ten times. The rearrangement joins TRBV27 to TRBJ1-6; 7 bases are a match to TRBD1. Germline V gives CDR1 MNHEY, CDR2 SMNVEV (reference sequence). Trimming at V came to 4 bases and at J to 7 bases, leaving 7 bases not matched to a gene. The CDR3 has 15 amino acids. CDR3 region: CASSYTGVLNSPLHF. The CDR3 nucleotides are TGTGCCAGCAGTTACACAGGGGTGCTAAATTCACCCCTCCACTTT.

V and J are TRBV6-5 and TRBJ2-1; D possibly corresponds to TRBD2 (6 bases). This CDR3 contains 13 residues. Germline V gene sequence: CDR1 MNHEY, CDR2 SVGAGI. The V gene lost 6 bases and the J gene lost 10 bases, with 16 bases spanning the gap. The CDR3 here is CASSPAGFREQFF. The CDR3 bases are TGTGCCAGCAGCCCGGCGGGGTTTCGGGAGCAGTTCTTC.

This chain joins TRBV3-1 (or the pseudogene TRBV3-2) and TRBJ2-7, with a possible D match to TRBD2 (7 bases). From germline, CDR1 is LGHDT and CDR2 YNNKEL (reference sequence). Trimming took 4 bases from V and 3 from J, leaving 16 bases between them. This CDR3 has 15 residues. CDR3 sequence reads: CASSPVVGGGYEQYF. CDR3 nucleotides: TGTGCCAGCAGCCCGGTCGTAGGGGGGGGCTACGAGCAGTACTTC.

The chain combines TRBV6-1 with TRBJ1-2, with D possibly matching TRBD1 (5 bases). The CDR3 consists of 17 residues. Trimming removed 0 bases at V and 2 bases at J, with 16 bases between. Per the germline V gene, CDR1 is MNHNS and CDR2 is SASEGT. CDR3 DNA: TGTGCCAGCAGTGAAGCGCTTCAGGGACTACCAAACTATGGCTACACCTTC. It yields the protein CASSEALQGLPNYGYTF.